Given below is one T cell receptor (beta chain) in context. Its antigen is unidentified. The data derive from a study of shared clonotypes between healthy human individuals. Germline-derived CDR1 and CDR2 are SQVTM and ANQGSEA. This CDR3 has 11 amino acids. V gave up 7 bases and J gave up 4 bases, with 11 bases separating them. Tens of thousands of T cell genomes, or around 300 ng DNA, went into unsorted PBMC replicate PCRs. As handled by the study authors: From ImmunoSEQ came sequences covering only the junction and carrying no quality scores, so filtering differed. Only in-frame clones appear in the TCRdb table, and some are missing; sequencing was by immunoSEQ multiplex PCR. V, J and clone size are those of that table, while D and trimming were read from the DNA. Here the sample spans some 490,000 clones, 60% to 80% being singletons. Study-wide points: Genetic and exposure-history diversity was limited by the small donor number. The study sampled only blood, and tissue repertoires likely differ.

The clonotype comes from a woman between 40 and 50 years old in good health. Some clones in this sample may be carry-over from other donors' samples. The genes are TRBV29-1 and TRBJ2-7; D is undetermined. Material for sequencing was PBMCs. This chain's CDR3 is CSARGDYEQYF. CDR3 in DNA: TGCAGCGCACGAGGAGATTACGAGCAGTACTTC.